This T cell receptor (beta chain) was observed in a study of Ad26.COV2.S vaccination and SARS-CoV-2 variants. Turning to the study itself: Donor got 5x10^10 or 1x10^11 viral particles of Ad26.COV2.S. Study-wide results and caveats: Non-spike TCR breadth did not differ much between vaccine and placebo recipients. Overall T cell responses may have been underestimated by the analyses of TCR breadth and depth.

This clone was seen only once. What it binds is unknown. The CDR3 spans 15 residues. Trimming shortened V by 0 bases and J by 0 bases, and 8 bases separated the two germline ends. Germline V gene sequence: CDR1 SGDLS, CDR2 YYNGEE. This sample's treatment: about 20 received Ad26.COV2.S at low or high dose, single or two shots; about five received placebo; per-sample allocation not given. All samples were drawn on day 63, counting from the first vaccine or placebo injection. The method was immunoSEQ multiplex PCR; TCRdb's version includes in-frame clones alone and lacks a portion of them. The table has approximately 360,000 clones, roughly 85% seen once; the top ten hold roughly 7.4%.

The sequencing used peripheral blood, collected in a trial of Ad26.COV2.S vaccine versus placebo. This receptor was taken from a person between 18 and 59 years old who received the Ad26.COV2.S COVID-19 vaccine or a placebo. This chain joins TRBV9 and TRBJ2-3, with unresolved D. CDR3 amino acids: CASSVVSRSTDTQYF. The CDR3 DNA reads TGTGCCAGCAGCGTAGTTAGCAGAAGCACAGATACGCAGTATTTT.